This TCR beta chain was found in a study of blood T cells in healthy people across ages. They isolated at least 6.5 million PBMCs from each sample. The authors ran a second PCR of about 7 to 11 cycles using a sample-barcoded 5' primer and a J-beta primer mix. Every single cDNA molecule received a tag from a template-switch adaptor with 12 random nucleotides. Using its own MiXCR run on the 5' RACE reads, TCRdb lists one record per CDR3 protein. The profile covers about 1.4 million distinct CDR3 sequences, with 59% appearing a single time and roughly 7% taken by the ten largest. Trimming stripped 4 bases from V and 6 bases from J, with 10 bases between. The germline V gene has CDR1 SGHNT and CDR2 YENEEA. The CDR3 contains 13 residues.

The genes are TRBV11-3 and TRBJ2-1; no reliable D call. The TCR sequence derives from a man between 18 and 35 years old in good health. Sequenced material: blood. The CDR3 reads CASSSRLSNEQFF. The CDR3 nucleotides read TGTGCCAGCAGCTCCCGACTTTCCAATGAGCAGTTCTTC.